This T cell receptor (beta chain) was documented in a study of control samples from healthy donors and cancer patients. Assay used: immunoSEQ multiplex PCR; TCRdb lists only in-frame clones, some missing. The repertoire holds about 53,000 clones, with roughly 90% as singletons. CDR1 and CDR2 (germline): MNHEY, SVGEGT. The V gene lost 5 bases and the J gene lost 2 bases, with 3 bases spanning the gap. This CDR3 region has 11 residues. This chain links TRBV6-2 or TRBV6-3 with TRBJ2-5; no firm D call. This TCR derives from a man in his sixties with head and neck cancer. The source material was PBMCs. The CDR3: CASSTQETQYF. In DNA form, the CDR3 reads TGTGCCAGCAGTACTCAAGAGACCCAGTACTTC.